Listed here are 28 T cell receptor beta chains from one sample, sequenced in a study of blood T cell repertoires in COVID-19. Assay: immunoSEQ multiplex PCR; the TCRdb copy retains only in-frame clones and omits some. The profile shows more than 60,000 clones, roughly 84% of them singletons. The sample consisted of peripheral blood. These receptors originate from a man aged 45-65 years with acute or convalescent COVID-19.

The chain links TRBV29-1 to TRBJ2-1, with D tentatively TRBD2 (6 bases). CDR1 and CDR2 (germline): SQVTM, ANQGSEA. With 2 bases removed from V and 8 bases from J, the gap between germline ends came to 16 bases. The CDR3 runs to 14 residues. The CDR3 coding sequence is TGCAGCGTTGAATTGGATCGGGAGCCGGATGAGCAGTTCTTC. It translates to CSVELDREPDEQFF.

The genes are TRBV5-1 and TRBJ2-3; 11 bases are a match to TRBD2. Looked up from germline, CDR1 is SGHRS and CDR2 is YFSETQ. This CDR3 comprises 18 residues. V lost 3 bases to trimming and J lost 6 bases; unmatched junction nucleotides: 15. The CDR3 is CASSSSGSGGALTDTQYF. For the CDR3, the DNA is TGCGCCAGCAGCTCTAGTGGTAGCGGGGGGGCCTTAACTGATACGCAGTATTTT. Variable domain in full (rest from reference TRBV5-1 and TRBJ2-3): KAGVTQTPRYLIKTRGQQVTLSCSPISGHRSVSWYQQTPGQGLQFLFEYFSETQRNKGNFPGRFSGRQFSNSRSEMNVSTLELGDSALYLCASSSSGSGGALTDTQYFGPGTRLTVL.

This sequence joins TRBV4-3 and TRBJ2-1, with D perhaps TRBD2 (6 bases). Germline loops: CDR1 LGHNA, CDR2 YSLEER. V lost 0 bases, J lost 3 bases, and 12 bases lay in between. The CDR3 consists of 16 residues. The CDR3 nucleotides are TGCGCCAGCAGCCAAGATTCGGCTAGCGACTACAATGAGCAGTTCTTC. Its translation: CASSQDSASDYNEQFF.

The gene calls are TRBV7-9 and TRBJ2-5, with 8 positions matching TRBD1. CDR1 and CDR2 from the germline V gene are SEHNR and FQNEAQ (reference sequence). The CDR3 extends over 16 amino acids. Germline trimming cut 5 bases from V and 5 bases from J; bases unmatched to any gene: 13. The chain's CDR3 is CASSAQGAGGRETQYF. The CDR3 coding sequence is TGTGCCAGCAGCGCGCAGGGGGCTGGAGGCAGGGAGACCCAGTACTTC.

This rearrangement joins TRBV5-1 to TRBJ2-3, with a weak D call TRBD2 (7 bases). V shed 2 bases and J shed 4 bases, with 14 bases lying between them. This CDR3 is built from 15 residues. Germline CDR1 reads SGHRS; CDR2 reads YFSETQ. The CDR3 DNA is TGCGCCAGCAGCTTTCAAGGGGGGGTCGCAGATACGCAGTATTTT. This encodes CASSFQGGVADTQYF.

In its sample, this clone was seen a few times. The chain recombines TRBV12-3 or TRBV12-4 with TRBJ1-1, with 7 bases identical to TRBD1. The CDR3 consists of 12 residues. With 2 bases clipped from V and 6 bases from J, the junction kept 0 bases outside the gene matches. The CDR3 region has the DNA TGTGCCAGCAGTTTAACAGGGGCTGAAGCTTTCTTT. It is translated as CASSLTGAEAFF.

The CDR3: CASSEPTDRGYEQYF. CDR3 coding DNA: TGCGCCAGCAGTGAGCCTACCGACCGAGGTTACGAGCAGTACTTC. This sequence joins TRBV10-2 and TRBJ2-7; D unresolved. Trimming took off 2 bases at V and 4 bases at J, with 15 bases between the two ends. CDR1 is WSHSY and CDR2 is SAAADI in the germline V gene. The CDR3 has 15 residues.

Only a few counts were recorded for this clone. The chain has TRBV21-1 and TRBJ2-1; no check of the table's D call, TRBD1, against the DNA was made. TRBV21-1 is a pseudogene segment. The CDR3 contains 20 residues. CDR3: CASSANRDREVPRSYNEQFF. For the CDR3, the DNA is TGTGCCAGCAGCGCCAACCGGGACAGGGAAGTCCCCCGCTCCTACAATGAGCAGTTCTTC.

The CDR3 nucleotides read TGTGCCAGCAGCGCAAGTAGAACTAATGAAAAACTGTTTTTT. It codes for CASSASRTNEKLFF. The J gene is TRBJ1-4, the V gene TRBV11-2; D remains unclear. This CDR3 region has 14 residues. Looked up from germline, CDR1 is SGHAT and CDR2 is FQNNGV. Trimming took off 5 bases at V and 1 base at J, with 8 bases between the two ends.

This sequence joins TRBV19 and TRBJ1-1; TRBD1 matches at 11 bases. V lost 4 bases and J lost 0; bases outside the gene matches: 7. The CDR3 contains 17 residues. Germline V CDR1 and CDR2: LNHDA, SQIVND (reference sequence). The CDR3: CASSTRDRGRMNTEAFF. Here the CDR3 DNA reads TGTGCCAGTAGTACCCGGGACAGGGGGAGAATGAACACTGAAGCTTTCTTT.

The rearrangement links TRBV6-5 to TRBJ1-2; possibly TRBD1 for D (6 bases). Germline assignment: CDR1 MNHEY and CDR2 SVGAGI. CDR3 size: 12 residues. The V and J ends lost 6 bases and 4 bases respectively, with 9 bases between them. The CDR3: CASSPGVYGYTF. As DNA, the CDR3 is TGTGCCAGCAGCCCAGGGGTCTATGGCTACACCTTC.

The chain employs TRBV5-6 and TRBJ2-5, with 8 bases that match TRBD1. The length of the CDR3 is 14 residues. CDR1 is SGHDT and CDR2 is YYEEEE in the germline V gene. The V and J ends lost 3 bases and 5 bases, in that order; junction bases with no gene match: 6. The DNA for the CDR3 is TGTGCCAGCAGCTCCGGACAGGGAGCCGAGACCCAGTACTTC. Protein product: CASSSGQGAETQYF.

The chain joins TRBV18 to TRBJ2-5, with D unclear. The V and J ends lost 0 bases and 5 bases respectively, with 13 bases between them. CDR3 size: 15 residues. In germline, CDR1 is KGHSH, CDR2 LQKENI. CDR3 sequence (DNA): TGTGCCAGCTCACCACCGGGCCCATTTCGGGAGACCCAGTACTTC. It translates to CASSPPGPFRETQYF.

The V gene is TRBV5-6, the J gene TRBJ1-1; 8 bases are shared with TRBD1. The CDR3 contains 14 residues. Germline CDR1 is SGHDT and CDR2 is YYEEEE. Trimming at V came to 5 bases and at J to 4 bases, leaving 7 bases not matched to a gene. The CDR3 DNA follows: TGTGCCAGCAGGAAGGACAGGGTGAGCACTGAAGCTTTCTTT. Translated, it gives CASRKDRVSTEAFF.

The CDR3 here is CASSLLPTQTQYF. DNA of the CDR3: TGTGCCAGCAGCTTGCTCCCCACACAGACCCAGTACTTC. The chain is built from TRBV5-5 and TRBJ2-5; D remains unclear. CDR1 and CDR2 from the germline V gene are SGHKS and YYEKEE (reference sequence). The V gene lost 1 base and the J gene lost 6 bases, with 10 bases spanning the gap. This CDR3 has 13 residues.

The V gene is TRBV5-1, the J gene TRBJ2-7, with a tentative D call TRBD2 (5 bases). The V and J ends lost 0 bases and 0 bases respectively, with 10 bases between them. The CDR3 runs to 15 residues. The germline CDR1 and CDR2 sequences are SGHRS and YFSETQ. CDR3 sequence (DNA): TGCGCCAGCAGCTTGGCCGGGATGGGCTCCTACGAGCAGTACTTC. Translated: CASSLAGMGSYEQYF.

The chain combines TRBV2 with TRBJ2-7, with a possible D match to TRBD1 (5 bases). Trimming cost V 7 bases and J 0 bases, with 13 bases left between them. CDR3 length equals 14 residues. Looked up from germline, CDR1 is SNHLY and CDR2 is FYNNEI. CDR3 DNA sequence: TGTGCCAGCACCTTCAGGGCAGACTCCTACGAGCAGTACTTC. It codes for CASTFRADSYEQYF.

V usage is TRBV2 and J usage is TRBJ1-1; D is undetermined. The V gene lost 3 bases and the J gene lost 0 bases, with 11 bases spanning the gap. CDR3 length: 15 amino acids. Germline lookup yields CDR1 SNHLY and CDR2 FYNNEI. CDR3 amino acids: CASSDSRDMNTEAFF. CDR3 nucleotides: TGTGCCAGCAGTGATTCGCGAGATATGAACACTGAAGCTTTCTTT.

The gene calls are TRBV24-1 and TRBJ1-5; 10 nucleotides agree with TRBD1. Germline CDR1 reads KGHDR; CDR2 reads SFDVKD. The CDR3 sequence is 17 residues long. Trimming at V came to 9 bases and at J to 5 bases, leaving 15 bases not matched to a gene. CDR3 in DNA: TGTGCCACCGCTCCGGGACAGGGGCCTCCAGGTTATCAGCCCCAGCATTTT. Translated, it gives CATAPGQGPPGYQPQHF.

The rearrangement uses TRBV28 and TRBJ2-7, with D perhaps TRBD1 (6 bases). Trimming cost V 3 bases and J 4 bases, with 10 bases left between them. CDR1 is MDHEN and CDR2 is SYDVKM in the germline V gene. This CDR3 contains 13 residues. CDR3 sequence reads: CASSLGTFYEQYF. The CDR3 bases are TGTGCCAGCAGTTTGGGGACATTTTACGAGCAGTACTTC. The full variable domain, in which reference TRBV28 and TRBJ2-7 provide the parts outside the CDR3, is DVKVTQSSRYLVKRTGEKVFLECVQDMDHENMFWYRQDPGLGLRLIYFSYDVKMKEKGDIPEGYSVSREKKERFSLILESASTNQTSMYLCASSLGTFYEQYFGPGTRLTVT.

The chain couples TRBV9 to TRBJ2-2; D perhaps matches TRBD2 (5 bases). With 0 bases removed from V and 7 bases from J, the gap between germline ends came to 10 bases. The CDR3 spans 14 residues. CDR1 and CDR2 from the germline V gene are SGDLS and YYNGEE. CDR3 DNA sequence: TGTGCCAGCAGCGTAGATCAAGCGGTCGGGGAGCTGTTTTTT. Translated, it gives CASSVDQAVGELFF.

This clone was recorded only once. The CDR3: CASSLVPFTGTNEKLFF. CDR3 in DNA: TGTGCCAGCAGCTTAGTTCCCTTTACCGGAACTAATGAAAAACTGTTTTTT. The V and J genes are TRBV7-2 and TRBJ1-4; no clear D. The CDR3 sequence is 17 residues long. The germline gives CDR1 SGHTA, CDR2 FQGNSA. The V and J ends lost 1 base and 1 base respectively, with 13 bases between them.

This clone turned up a few times. The V call is TRBV6-5, the J call TRBJ2-1, with D possibly TRBD2 on 5 matching bases. CDR1 and CDR2 (germline): MNHEY, SVGAGI. CDR3 length equals 14 residues. Trimming took off 4 bases at V and 5 bases at J, with 12 bases between the two ends. The CDR3 nucleotides are TGTGCCAGCAGTTCCCCCGGGAACCACAATGAGCAGTTCTTC. Translating it yields CASSSPGNHNEQFF.

This chain links TRBV21-1 with TRBJ2-1; the listed D gene, TRBD2, was not tested against the DNA. TRBV21-1 is a pseudogene. The CDR3 has 21 amino acids. CDR3 bases: TGTGCCAGCAGTAAAGGGGGGTACAGTATTGCTAGCGGGCCAGCTTACAATGAGCAGTTCTTC. It is translated as CASSKGGYSIASGPAYNEQFF.

This clone has a single count. The CDR3, as DNA: TGCGCCAGCAGCCATCAACAGGGCGGGCAGCCCCAGCATTTT. It translates to CASSHQQGGQPQHF. This chain joins TRBV4-1 and TRBJ1-5; D possibly corresponds to TRBD1 (6 bases). The CDR3 is made up of 14 amino acids. The V end was cut by 3 bases, the J end by 7 bases, with 13 bases between. The germline CDR1 and CDR2 sequences are MGHRA and YSYEKL.

The V gene is TRBV5-6, the J gene TRBJ2-7; TRBD2 agrees at 7 bases. Trimming at V came to 6 bases and at J to 2 bases, leaving 11 bases not matched to a gene. The CDR3 spans 15 residues. Germline V gene data show CDR1 as SGHDT and CDR2 as YYEEEE. CDR3 protein: CASNQEAGVAYEQYF. The CDR3 DNA reads TGTGCCAGCAACCAGGAGGCGGGGGTCGCCTACGAGCAGTACTTC.

The chain couples TRBV4-1 to TRBJ2-1; the D is unclear. Trimming removed 1 base at V and 0 bases at J, with 7 bases between. The germline gives CDR1 MGHRA, CDR2 YSYEKL. This CDR3 is built from 15 residues. DNA of the CDR3: TGCGCCAGCAGCCAAGTAGTGAACTCCTACAATGAGCAGTTCTTC. This sequence encodes CASSQVVNSYNEQFF.

The chain combines TRBV28 with TRBJ2-4; 7 bases line up with TRBD1. There are 15 residues in the CDR3. V gave up 6 bases and J gave up 4 bases; unmatched junction bases: 9. Germline V CDR1 and CDR2: MDHEN, SYDVKM. CDR3 residues: CASSNARTGKNIQYF. In DNA form, the CDR3 reads TGTGCCAGCAGCAATGCCCGGACAGGAAAAAACATTCAGTACTTC.